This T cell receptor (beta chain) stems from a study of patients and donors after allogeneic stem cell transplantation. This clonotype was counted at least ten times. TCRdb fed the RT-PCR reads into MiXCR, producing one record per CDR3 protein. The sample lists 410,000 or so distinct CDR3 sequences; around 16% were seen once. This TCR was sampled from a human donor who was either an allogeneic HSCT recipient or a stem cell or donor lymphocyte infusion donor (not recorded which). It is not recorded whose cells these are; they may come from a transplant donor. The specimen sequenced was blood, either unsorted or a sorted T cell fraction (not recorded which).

The CDR3 loop reads CASSGERALSGNTIYF. The DNA of the CDR3 is TGTGCCAGCAGTGGAGAACGGGCTCTCTCTGGAAACACCATATATTTT. V is TRBV5-5 and J is TRBJ1-3; unclear D gene. The ends were cut back, 5 bases at V and 0 bases at J, with 15 bases in the middle. CDR1 SGHKS and CDR2 YYEKEE come from the germline V gene (reference sequence). CDR3 size: 16 residues.